The T cell receptor beta chain described here comes from a study of Tregs in tolerant kidney transplant recipients. Notes on the study in general: The small number of patients limits these findings pending further validation. No direct test of biological reproducibility was done here. Expanding Tregs on activated donor B cells appeared to best identify donor-specific TCRbeta clones.

TCRdb's copy holds only in-frame clones and misses some; the assay was immunoSEQ multiplex PCR. Among tens of thousands of clones, 84% were seen once, and the ten largest hold around 4%. Thawed PBMCs were FACS-sorted into unstimulated CD4+CD25+CD127- regulatory T cells, CD4+CD25- non-regulatory cells, CD4 and CD8 cells. On this clone: Its matching antigen is unknown.

V lost 4 bases and J 9 bases, leaving 18 bases between the germline ends. This CDR3 contains 14 residues. Germline loops: CDR1 MNHEY, CDR2 SVGAGI. The clonotype was recovered from a human donor in good health. The V call is TRBV6-5, the J call TRBJ1-1; D is possibly TRBD1 (6 bases). The specimen sequenced was CD4+ T cells from blood. This CDR3 reads CASSSPEGGGKAFF. The CDR3 DNA follows: TGTGCCAGCAGTTCCCCCGAGGGGGGGGGCAAAGCTTTCTTT.